Detailed here is one TCR beta chain. The record originates from a study of blood T cell repertoires in COVID-19. Study context: Both acute and convalescent COVID-19 samples were obtained from the United States, Italy and Spain.

In the original analysis: Reference gene primer amplification gave estimated nucleated cell counts. Measured with immunoSEQ multiplex PCR; TCRdb has only the in-frame clones, and not every one. V and J calls and clone size are as listed in that table; D and trimming were resolved from the DNA. The profile covers approximately 140,000 clones, with 80% appearing a single time and 10% to 15% taken by the ten largest. The germline V gene has CDR1 MNHEY and CDR2 SVGAGI. V lost 4 bases and J lost 0, with 5 bases in between. The CDR3 contains 13 residues. The sample was peripheral blood. The clonotype originates from a man aged 60-69 years with active or convalescent COVID-19. V and J are TRBV6-5 and TRBJ2-3, with a weak D call TRBD2 (5 bases). CDR3 region: CASSWTSTDTQYF. The CDR3 DNA is TGTGCCAGCAGTTGGACTAGCACAGATACGCAGTATTTT.